These 13 T cell receptor beta chains share one sample of origin, sequenced in a study of shared clonotypes between healthy human individuals. Data came from immunoSEQ multiplex PCR; TCRdb stores just in-frame clones and leaves some out. The sample holds roughly 2 million clones, just under 95% seen once. The naive CD8 subset, CD45RO-negative cells positively selected for CCR7, excluded terminally differentiated effector memory CD45RA+ cells. The source material was naive CD8+ T cells sorted from blood. These receptor sequences come from a man aged 18 to 29 in good health.

This clone turned up a few times. CDR3 sequence (DNA): TGTGCCAGCAGTGAAGAGGCAGGGTTAGAACAGCCCCAGCATTTT. It codes for CASSEEAGLEQPQHF. The V and J genes are TRBV2 and TRBJ1-5, with D perhaps matching TRBD1 (5 bases). This CDR3 comprises 15 residues. V was clipped by 1 base and J by 7 bases, with 14 bases between them. The germline V gene encodes CDR1 SNHLY and CDR2 FYNNEI.

The V gene is TRBV18, the J gene TRBJ2-7, with D perhaps matching TRBD2 (6 bases). This CDR3 region has 14 residues. V was pared by 3 bases and J by 3 bases, with 12 bases between. CDR1 and CDR2 from the germline V gene are KGHSH and LQKENI. CDR3 region: CASSPAREVYEQYF. CDR3 DNA sequence: TGTGCCAGCTCACCTGCCAGGGAGGTCTACGAGCAGTACTTC. Full variable domain (rest looked up from reference TRBV18 and TRBJ2-7): NAGVMQNPRHLVRRRGQEARLRCSPMKGHSHVYWYRQLPEEGLKFMVYLQKENIIDESGMPKERFSAEFPKEGPSILRIQQVVRGDSAAYFCASSPAREVYEQYFGPGTRLTVT.

The V and J genes are TRBV10-2 and TRBJ2-7; TRBD2 might be the D (5 bases). Trimming removed 3 bases from V and 2 bases from J, with 14 bases in between. Germline assignment: CDR1 WSHSY and CDR2 SAAADI. CDR3 length: 15 amino acids. CDR3 protein: CASSDGRTPTYEQYF. The DNA of the CDR3 is TGCGCCAGCAGTGATGGGCGGACTCCCACCTACGAGCAGTACTTC.

The gene calls are TRBV5-1 and TRBJ1-1; D possibly corresponds to TRBD1 (5 bases). The CDR3 covers 12 residues. The V gene lost 2 bases and the J gene lost 6 bases, with 8 bases spanning the gap. Germline lookup yields CDR1 SGHRS and CDR2 YFSETQ. The CDR3 loop reads CASSFSGAEAFF. CDR3 DNA sequence: TGCGCCAGCAGCTTTTCGGGGGCTGAAGCTTTCTTT. The whole variable domain, remainder taken from reference TRBV5-1 and TRBJ1-1, is KAGVTQTPRYLIKTRGQQVTLSCSPISGHRSVSWYQQTPGQGLQFLFEYFSETQRNKGNFPGRFSGRQFSNSRSEMNVSTLELGDSALYLCASSFSGAEAFFGQGTRLTVV.

The J gene is TRBJ2-7, the V gene TRBV5-1; tentative D call: TRBD2 (5 bases). Germline V CDR1 and CDR2: SGHRS, YFSETQ. Deletions cut 3 bases from V and 5 bases from J, with 12 bases between. This CDR3 spans 13 amino acids. The CDR3 loop reads CASSSPGNHEQYF. CDR3 nucleotides: TGCGCCAGCAGCTCGCCCGGGAACCACGAGCAGTACTTC.

A note on this clone: Other nucleotide sequences from this sample produce the same CDR3. The chain recombines TRBV5-4 with TRBJ2-1, with D possibly TRBD2 on 6 matching bases. The V and J ends lost 0 bases and 7 bases respectively, with 8 bases between them. This CDR3 has 13 residues. Germline V gives CDR1 SGHNT, CDR2 YYREEE (reference sequence). Written as DNA, the CDR3 is TGTGCCAGCAGCTTGGCAGGAGGGAATGAGCAGTTCTTC. This gives the protein CASSLAGGNEQFF.

The chain uses TRBV6-6 and TRBJ1-5; D unclear. The CDR3 has 16 residues. Per the germline V gene, CDR1 is MNHNY and CDR2 is SVGAGI (reference sequence). V was clipped by 7 bases and J by 0 bases, with 16 bases between them. The CDR3 region is CASTHLGQVSNQPQHF. The CDR3 nucleotides read TGTGCCAGCACCCATCTAGGGCAGGTTAGCAATCAGCCCCAGCATTTT.

This clone occurred once. V usage is TRBV5-6 and J usage is TRBJ1-1, with TRBD1 as a possible D gene (6 bases). The V end was cut by 4 bases, the J end by 2 bases, with 9 bases between. Germline CDR1 is SGHDT and CDR2 is YYEEEE. This CDR3 has 13 amino acids. The CDR3 sequence: CASSARGNTEAFF. As DNA, the CDR3 is TGTGCCAGCAGCGCCAGGGGTAACACTGAAGCTTTCTTT. The full variable domain, with the rest looked up from reference TRBV5-6 and TRBJ1-1, is DAGVTQSPTHLIKTRGQQVTLRCSPKSGHDTVSWYQQALGQGPQFIFQYYEEEERQRGNFPDRFSGHQFPNYSSELNVNALLLGDSALYLCASSARGNTEAFFGQGTRLTVV.

This chain joins TRBV29-1 and TRBJ2-3; 9 bases match TRBD2. Unmatched junction bases numbered 7, after V lost 0 bases and J lost 3 bases. Germline V gives CDR1 SQVTM, CDR2 ANQGSEA. This CDR3 region has 16 residues. This chain's CDR3 is CSVEDLPSGETDTQYF. The CDR3 DNA is TGCAGCGTTGAAGATCTTCCTAGCGGGGAAACAGATACGCAGTATTTT.

Of note for this clone: This sample also contains other DNA sequences that code for the same CDR3. The chain recombines TRBV27 with TRBJ1-1, with a weak D call TRBD1 (6 bases). With 5 bases removed from V and 2 bases from J, the gap between germline ends came to 9 bases. This CDR3 is built from 13 residues. Germline V CDR1 and CDR2: MNHEY, SMNVEV (reference sequence). The CDR3 bases are TGTGCCAGCAGTCTCAGGGGTAACACTGAAGCTTTCTTT. Translation gives CASSLRGNTEAFF.

The rearrangement links TRBV6-1 to TRBJ1-1; 8 nucleotides align to TRBD1. CDR3 length: 14 residues. V shed 4 bases, J shed 1 base, and the junction held 2 bases outside the gene matches. The germline V gene encodes CDR1 MNHNS and CDR2 SASEGT. The CDR3, as DNA: TGTGCCAGCAGTGCGGACAGGGCGAACACTGAAGCTTTCTTT. This translates into CASSADRANTEAFF.

V is TRBV6-1 and J is TRBJ2-7, with D perhaps TRBD1 (5 bases). Trimming shortened V by 3 bases and J by 2 bases, and 17 bases separated the two germline ends. The germline V gene has CDR1 MNHNS and CDR2 SASEGT. This CDR3 has 16 residues. The CDR3 region is CASSELLRVGAYEQYF. CDR3 coding DNA: TGTGCCAGCAGTGAGCTTTTACGGGTAGGGGCCTACGAGCAGTACTTC.

The chain's CDR3 is CATSRSLDTQYF. In nucleotides, the CDR3 is TGTGCCACCAGCAGATCATTGGATACGCAGTATTTT. The chain couples TRBV15 to TRBJ2-3; no reliable D call. Germline V gene lookup returns CDR1 LNHNV and CDR2 YYDKDF (reference sequence). V dropped 2 bases and J dropped 6 bases, with 6 bases sitting between them. This CDR3 region has 12 residues.